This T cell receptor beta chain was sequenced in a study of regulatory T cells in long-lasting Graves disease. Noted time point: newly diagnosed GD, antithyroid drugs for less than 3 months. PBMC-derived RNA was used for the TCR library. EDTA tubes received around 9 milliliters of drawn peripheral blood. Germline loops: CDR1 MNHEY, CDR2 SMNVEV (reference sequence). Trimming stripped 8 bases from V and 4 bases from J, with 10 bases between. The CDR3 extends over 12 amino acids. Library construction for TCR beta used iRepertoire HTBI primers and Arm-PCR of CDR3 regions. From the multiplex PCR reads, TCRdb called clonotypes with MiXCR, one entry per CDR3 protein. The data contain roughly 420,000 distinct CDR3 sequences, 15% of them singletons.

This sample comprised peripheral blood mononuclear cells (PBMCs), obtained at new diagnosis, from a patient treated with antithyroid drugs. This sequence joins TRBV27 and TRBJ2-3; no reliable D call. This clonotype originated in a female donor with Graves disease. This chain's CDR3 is CASAQVPDTQYF. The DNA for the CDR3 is TGTGCCAGCGCCCAAGTACCAGATACGCAGTATTTT.